A single sample is the source of the 32 T cell receptor beta chains below, sequenced in a study of blood T cell repertoires in COVID-19. Measured with immunoSEQ multiplex PCR; TCRdb has only the in-frame clones, and not every one. The sample consists of tens of thousands of clones, almost 85% of them appearing once. The sequenced sample consisted of peripheral blood. The receptors come from a man aged 50-59 years with COVID-19, enrolled during active disease.

The chain uses TRBV5-5 and TRBJ1-4; D unclear. CDR3 length: 13 amino acids. With 3 bases removed from V and 3 bases from J, the gap between germline ends came to 6 bases. CDR1 SGHKS and CDR2 YYEKEE come from the germline V gene (reference sequence). In DNA form, the CDR3 reads TGTGCCAGCAGCTCCCTGTCTAATGAAAAACTGTTTTTT. As protein: CASSSLSNEKLFF.

V gene TRBV2 combines with J gene TRBJ1-5; 8 bases align to TRBD1. Trimming cost V 6 bases and J 4 bases; bases outside gene matches: 8. Per the germline V gene, CDR1 is SNHLY and CDR2 is FYNNEI. The CDR3 has 15 amino acids. The CDR3 DNA is TGTGCCAGCAGGGTTACAGGGGGATATAATCAGCCCCAGCATTTT. This codes for CASRVTGGYNQPQHF.

This sequence joins TRBV25-1 and TRBJ2-4; D might be TRBD2 (6 bases). This CDR3 contains 13 residues. V shed 7 bases and J shed 3 bases, with 10 bases lying between them. CDR1 and CDR2 from the germline V gene are MGHDK and SYGVNS. The CDR3, as DNA: TGTGCCAGCACTTCGGGGGACAAAAACATTCAGTACTTC. Protein sequence: CASTSGDKNIQYF.

This chain connects TRBV5-1 to TRBJ1-2; no reliable D call. Trimming took 2 bases from V and 3 from J, leaving 14 bases between them. The V gene's germline CDR1 is SGHRS and CDR2 YFSETQ. This CDR3 comprises 15 residues. CDR3 in amino acids: CASSLMGRGDYGYTF. The CDR3 bases are TGCGCCAGCAGCTTAATGGGTCGAGGTGACTATGGCTACACCTTC.

The rearrangement uses TRBV28 and TRBJ1-4, with 10 positions matching TRBD1. The CDR3 length is 18 residues. The germline V gene has CDR1 MDHEN and CDR2 SYDVKM. The ends lost 5 bases at V and 8 bases at J; junction bases unmatched: 17. CDR3 nucleotides: TGTGCCAGCAGTCCGCCTGGACAGGGGGTGGAGGTTAGGGAAAAACTGTTTTTT. It translates to CASSPPGQGVEVREKLFF.

V is TRBV28 and J is TRBJ1-2; D possibly corresponds to TRBD1 (5 bases). CDR1 and CDR2 from the germline V gene are MDHEN and SYDVKM. The germline V and J ends were trimmed by 4 bases and 8 bases, with 26 bases remaining between them. The CDR3 consists of 17 residues. The CDR3 loop reads CASSSYSSTARAQGYTF. The CDR3 DNA reads TGTGCCAGCAGTTCCTACTCTTCGACAGCCAGGGCACAGGGCTACACCTTC.

CDR3 sequence reads: CASSLARFGLSLSTDTQYF. CDR3 bases: TGTGCCAGCAGCTTAGCGCGGTTTGGACTCTCCCTTAGCACAGATACGCAGTATTTT. The J gene is TRBJ2-3, the V gene TRBV7-2; a weak D match, TRBD2 (5 bases). V was pared by 0 bases and J by 0 bases, with 19 bases between. This CDR3 is built from 19 residues. The germline V gene encodes CDR1 SGHTA and CDR2 FQGNSA. The entire variable domain, with the rest obtained from reference TRBV7-2 and TRBJ2-3, is as follows: GAGVSQSPSNKVTEKGKDVELRCDPISGHTALYWYRQSLGQGLEFLIYFQGNSAPDKSGLPSDRFSAERTGGSVSTLTIQRTQQEDSAVYLCASSLARFGLSLSTDTQYFGPGTRLTVL.

V usage is TRBV4-3 and J usage is TRBJ1-1; TRBD1 matches at 8 bases. V shed 0 bases, J shed 1 base, and the junction held 1 base outside the gene matches. Germline CDR1 LGHNA, CDR2 YSLEER. CDR3 length equals 15 residues. The CDR3 reads CASSQDRGRNTEAFF. The DNA of the CDR3 is TGCGCCAGCAGCCAAGACAGGGGGCGGAACACTGAAGCTTTCTTT.

The J gene is TRBJ2-7, the V gene TRBV27, with 7 bases matching TRBD2. From germline, CDR1 is MNHEY and CDR2 SMNVEV (reference sequence). This CDR3 has 14 amino acids. V lost 6 bases to trimming and J lost 0 bases; unmatched junction nucleotides: 5. CDR3 coding DNA: TGTGCCAGCAGGTTGACTAGCAACTCCTACGAGCAGTACTTC. It codes for CASRLTSNSYEQYF.

On this clone: One end of the junction does not line up with germline, which may come from a read error. This chain connects TRBV7-9 to TRBJ2-7, with 8 bases that match TRBD2. The length of the CDR3 is 15 residues. The germline V gene has CDR1 SEHNR and CDR2 FQNEAQ (reference sequence). CDR3 sequence (DNA): TGCGCCAGCAGCTTGACGACGGGGGGGGCATACGAGCAGTACTTC. Protein: CASSLTTGGAYEQYF.

The V gene is TRBV3-1 (or the pseudogene TRBV3-2), the J gene TRBJ2-1; 11 nucleotides match TRBD2. Per germline, CDR1 LGHDT and CDR2 YNNKEL (reference sequence). The CDR3 is 17 residues long. V trimming: 2 bases; J trimming: 3 bases; junction bases outside the gene matches: 6. CDR3 in amino acids: CASSQPGTSGNYNEQFF. The DNA for the CDR3 is TGTGCCAGCAGCCAACCCGGGACTAGCGGAAACTACAATGAGCAGTTCTTC.

This clone was seen just once. The genes are TRBV3-1 (or the pseudogene TRBV3-2) and TRBJ2-2, with a possible D match to TRBD1 (5 bases). Germline V lookup: CDR1 LGHDT, CDR2 YNNKEL (reference sequence). V shed 0 bases and J shed 3 bases, with 11 bases lying between them. The CDR3 loop spans 16 amino acids. CDR3 region: CASSQEHRSYTGELFF. As DNA, the CDR3 is TGTGCCAGCAGCCAAGAGCACAGGTCCTACACCGGGGAGCTGTTTTTT.

This clone was detected only once. The chain employs TRBV5-1 and TRBJ2-7, with 9 bases identical to TRBD1. CDR3 length equals 15 residues. Germline trimming cut 2 bases from V and 6 bases from J; bases unmatched to any gene: 9. Germline V gives CDR1 SGHRS, CDR2 YFSETQ. The CDR3 DNA sequence: TGCGCCAGCAGCTTTGGGGGACAGGGTCTGAGCGAGCAGTACTTC. It specifies CASSFGGQGLSEQYF. Using reference TRBV5-1 and TRBJ2-7 for the parts outside the CDR3, the full variable domain is KAGVTQTPRYLIKTRGQQVTLSCSPISGHRSVSWYQQTPGQGLQFLFEYFSETQRNKGNFPGRFSGRQFSNSRSEMNVSTLELGDSALYLCASSFGGQGLSEQYFGPGTRLTVT.

The chain is built from TRBV18 and TRBJ2-7, with 10 positions matching TRBD1. The CDR3 is 13 amino acids. V gave up 5 bases and J gave up 5 bases; unmatched junction bases: 3. Germline V CDR1 and CDR2: KGHSH, LQKENI. In DNA form, the CDR3 reads TGTGCCAGCTCATTAGGACAGGGGGACGAGCAGTACTTC. Translating gives CASSLGQGDEQYF.

V usage is TRBV6-5 and J usage is TRBJ1-5; 8 bases are a match to TRBD1. The CDR3 consists of 15 residues. Germline V gives CDR1 MNHEY, CDR2 SVGAGI. V was clipped by 5 bases and J by 3 bases; unmatched bases: 6. CDR3 sequence reads: CASSQDRASNQPQHF. DNA of the CDR3: TGTGCCAGCAGTCAGGACAGGGCCTCCAATCAGCCCCAGCATTTT.

The chain recombines TRBV11-2 with TRBJ1-2; 9 nucleotides match TRBD1. With V trimmed by 1 base and J by 6 bases, 9 bases remained unmatched. CDR3 length equals 16 residues. The germline gives CDR1 SGHAT, CDR2 FQNNGV. CDR3 coding DNA: TGTGCCAGCAGCTTAGGGGACAGGGTGGTCGTGGATGGCTACACCTTC. This codes for CASSLGDRVVVDGYTF.

The chain employs TRBV6-2 or TRBV6-3 and TRBJ2-1; 9 bases agree with TRBD1. V trimming: 0 bases; J trimming: 0 bases; junction bases outside the gene matches: 6. CDR1 is MNHEY, CDR2 SVGEGT, per germline. The CDR3 length is 18 residues. CDR3 protein: CASSYSSGTGSSYNEQFF. CDR3 nucleotide sequence: TGTGCCAGCAGTTACTCGAGCGGGACAGGGAGCTCCTACAATGAGCAGTTCTTC.

The chain is built from TRBV5-4 and TRBJ1-1; the D is unclear. Trimming cost V 3 bases and J 7 bases, with 16 bases left between them. Germline V gene lookup returns CDR1 SGHNT and CDR2 YYREEE (reference sequence). The CDR3 is made up of 14 amino acids. For the CDR3, the DNA is TGTGCCAGCAGCTGGGGAGCTCGAGCGGATGAAGCTTTCTTT. Translated, it gives CASSWGARADEAFF.

In this sample, this clone turned up a few times. The chain couples TRBV4-1 to TRBJ2-1, with TRBD1 matching over 7 bases. Germline CDR1 reads MGHRA; CDR2 reads YSYEKL. CDR3 length equals 15 residues. V trimming: 4 bases; J trimming: 2 bases; junction bases outside the gene matches: 5. CDR3 residues: CASSPGQTTYNEQFF. The CDR3 nucleotides read TGCGCCAGCAGCCCGGGACAGACAACCTACAATGAGCAGTTCTTC.

The V and J genes are TRBV11-3 and TRBJ1-6; tentative D call: TRBD1 (6 bases). This CDR3 comprises 16 residues. V lost 5 bases to trimming and J lost 8 bases, with 19 bases between them. CDR1 SGHNT and CDR2 YENEEA come from the germline V gene. The CDR3 is CASSPPWGPSDSPLHF. The CDR3 nucleotides are TGTGCCAGCAGCCCCCCGTGGGGGCCGTCGGATTCACCCCTCCACTTT.

This clone is a singleton in its sample. The genes are TRBV18 and TRBJ2-2, with D maybe TRBD2 (6 bases). Trimming stripped 3 bases from V and 4 bases from J, with 12 bases between. The germline CDR1 and CDR2 sequences are KGHSH and LQKENI. The CDR3 covers 15 residues. The CDR3 sequence: CASSPLVGGTGELFF. The DNA of the CDR3 is TGTGCCAGCTCACCCCTTGTCGGGGGCACCGGGGAGCTGTTTTTT.

In DNA form, the CDR3 reads TGTGCCAGCTCACCATCGGGACAGGGGGAGGAGACCCAGTACTTC. The encoded protein is CASSPSGQGEETQYF. This chain uses TRBV18 with TRBJ2-5; 11 nucleotides match TRBD1. Looked up from germline, CDR1 is KGHSH and CDR2 is LQKENI. CDR3 length: 15 amino acids. V dropped 2 bases and J dropped 5; count of bases not matched to a gene: 4.

The chain is built from TRBV4-1 and TRBJ2-5; D is perhaps TRBD1 (6 bases). V lost 2 bases, J lost 0 bases, and 10 bases lay in between. The CDR3 runs 15 residues. Germline-derived CDR1 and CDR2 are MGHRA and YSYEKL. The CDR3 nucleotides read TGCGCCAGCAGCCAACAGGGGTCGTACCAAGAGACCCAGTACTTC. This encodes CASSQQGSYQETQYF.

The genes are TRBV10-1 and TRBJ2-5, with TRBD2 matching 8 bases. V was pared by 5 bases and J by 4 bases, with 6 bases of the junction left unmatched. The CDR3 runs to 14 residues. Germline CDR1 is WNHNN and CDR2 is SYGVQD (reference sequence). CDR3 residues: CASSPNGRGETQYF. The CDR3, as DNA: TGCGCCAGCAGTCCCAACGGGAGGGGAGAGACCCAGTACTTC.

The rearrangement uses TRBV11-2 and TRBJ2-1, with D perhaps TRBD1 (5 bases). V lost 5 bases to trimming and J lost 10 bases, with 15 bases between them. Germline V gene lookup returns CDR1 SGHAT and CDR2 FQNNGV. This CDR3 comprises 13 residues. The CDR3 DNA is TGTGCCAGCAGCCCACTTTCTTCAGGGGAGCAGTTCTTC. Translating gives CASSPLSSGEQFF.

CDR3 in amino acids: CASSLTGQGDYGYTF. In DNA, the CDR3 is TGCGCCAGCAGCCTTACCGGACAGGGCGACTATGGCTACACCTTC. This chain joins TRBV5-1 and TRBJ1-2, with 8 nucleotides matching TRBD1. In germline, CDR1 is SGHRS, CDR2 YFSETQ. This CDR3 contains 15 residues. V shed 4 bases, J shed 3 bases, and the junction held 8 bases outside the gene matches. The variable domain in full, with the rest retrieved from reference TRBV5-1 and TRBJ1-2, is KAGVTQTPRYLIKTRGQQVTLSCSPISGHRSVSWYQQTPGQGLQFLFEYFSETQRNKGNFPGRFSGRQFSNSRSEMNVSTLELGDSALYLCASSLTGQGDYGYTFGSGTRLTVV.

The V gene is TRBV4-2, the J gene TRBJ2-3; D perhaps matches TRBD2 (5 bases). The V end was cut by 3 bases, the J end by 4 bases, with 14 bases between. The CDR3 is made up of 15 amino acids. Germline V CDR1 and CDR2: LGHNA, YNFKEQ. The DNA for the CDR3 is TGTGCCAGCAGCCAGCGTAGCGTGGGAGCAGATACGCAGTATTTT. It codes for CASSQRSVGADTQYF.

V gene TRBV9 combines with J gene TRBJ1-6, with 8 bases aligning to TRBD1. Germline trimming cut 3 bases from V and 6 bases from J; bases unmatched to any gene: 8. Germline CDR1 and CDR2: SGDLS and YYNGEE. The CDR3 has 16 residues. CDR3 loop: CASSGGATGANSPLHF. DNA for the CDR3: TGTGCCAGCAGCGGGGGGGCGACAGGGGCTAATTCACCCCTCCACTTT.

The table lists this clone with a few counts. The chain is built from TRBV27 and TRBJ1-2; weak D call: TRBD1 (6 bases). This CDR3 is built from 16 residues. Trimming pared 4 bases from V and 8 bases from J, leaving 23 bases between. Germline V gene lookup returns CDR1 MNHEY and CDR2 SMNVEV (reference sequence). The CDR3 here is CASSYAPALRTEGYTF. CDR3 bases: TGTGCCAGCAGTTACGCCCCGGCTTTACGGACAGAGGGCTACACCTTC.

The chain combines TRBV7-3 with TRBJ1-1; D is undetermined. Germline CDR1 reads SGHTA; CDR2 reads FQGTGA. V lost 5 bases and J 0 bases, leaving 16 bases between the germline ends. The CDR3 contains 16 residues. The CDR3 here is CASSPRGPGLNTEAFF. The CDR3 region has the DNA TGTGCCAGCAGCCCCCGCGGGCCCGGACTGAACACTGAAGCTTTCTTT.

The V call is TRBV5-6, the J call TRBJ2-7; the D is unclear. V was cut by 4 bases and J by 5 bases, with 13 bases left in between. This CDR3 has 13 amino acids. CDR1 and CDR2 from the germline V gene are SGHDT and YYEEEE. DNA for the CDR3: TGTGCCAGCAGCCCTTTTCCAGGCCACGAGCAGTACTTC. Its translation: CASSPFPGHEQYF.

The chain links TRBV7-8 to TRBJ2-1; 7 nucleotides align to TRBD2. This CDR3 region has 16 residues. CDR1 is SGHVS and CDR2 is FQNEAQ in the germline V gene. V lost 4 bases to trimming and J lost 2 bases; unmatched junction nucleotides: 8. The CDR3 sequence: CASSSQAGLPYNEQFF. The CDR3 DNA sequence: TGTGCCAGCAGCTCCCAAGCGGGACTACCCTACAATGAGCAGTTCTTC.